The 16 T cell receptor beta chains listed next were all sequenced from one sample in a study of T cell changes during pregnancy in multiple sclerosis. Method: immunoSEQ multiplex PCR; TCRdb's copy keeps in-frame clones and lacks some. The sample holds approximately 70,000 clones, just over 90% seen once. The sequences come from peripheral blood, collected in the third trimester of pregnancy. These receptor sequences come from a female donor with multiple sclerosis, enrolled in a pregnancy study.

The chain couples TRBV5-4 to TRBJ2-3, with D hard to call. The length of the CDR3 is 14 residues. V lost 2 bases, J lost 2 bases, and 9 bases lay in between. Per the germline V gene, CDR1 is SGHNT and CDR2 is YYREEE (reference sequence). In DNA, the CDR3 is TGTGCCAGCAGCTTCTCAGAATCCACAGATACGCAGTATTTT. Protein sequence: CASSFSESTDTQYF.

This chain uses TRBV5-1 with TRBJ1-5; TRBD1 is a possible D gene (5 bases). CDR3 length: 15 amino acids. CDR1 SGHRS and CDR2 YFSETQ come from the germline V gene. V was cut by 4 bases and J by 2 bases, with 13 bases left in between. The CDR3 sequence: CASSLGRDGNQPQHF. The CDR3 nucleotides are TGCGCCAGCAGCCTAGGGCGGGACGGCAATCAGCCCCAGCATTTT. The full variable domain, rest sourced from reference TRBV5-1 and TRBJ1-5, is KAGVTQTPRYLIKTRGQQVTLSCSPISGHRSVSWYQQTPGQGLQFLFEYFSETQRNKGNFPGRFSGRQFSNSRSEMNVSTLELGDSALYLCASSLGRDGNQPQHFGDGTRLSIL.

The chain combines TRBV13 with TRBJ1-1; D gene ambiguous. The CDR3 has 17 residues. V dropped 0 bases and J dropped 0 bases, with 14 bases sitting between them. CDR1 and CDR2 (germline): PRHDT, FYEKMQ (reference sequence). CDR3 sequence: CASSLGSLASLNTEAFF. The CDR3 bases are TGTGCCAGCAGCTTAGGATCGTTAGCGAGTCTGAACACTGAAGCTTTCTTT.

V usage is TRBV7-9 and J usage is TRBJ1-2; weak D call: TRBD1 (5 bases). The CDR3 runs 13 residues. Germline assignment: CDR1 SEHNR and CDR2 FQNEAQ (reference sequence). Trimming cost V 5 bases and J 6 bases, with 13 bases left between them. CDR3 bases: TGTGCCAGCAGCCAAAGTGACAGACATGGCTACACCTTC. It specifies CASSQSDRHGYTF.

The rearrangement uses TRBV29-1 and TRBJ2-2; 11 nucleotides match TRBD2. V lost 7 bases to trimming and J lost 6 bases; unmatched junction nucleotides: 10. The V gene's germline CDR1 is SQVTM and CDR2 ANQGSEA. The CDR3 is 15 amino acids. The CDR3 nucleotides read TGCAGCGCCGGGGGGGGACTAGCGGTTGCCGGGGAGCTGTTTTTT. It encodes CSAGGGLAVAGELFF.

The V and J genes are TRBV27 and TRBJ1-5, with unresolved D. The CDR3 spans 14 residues. CDR1 is MNHEY, CDR2 SMNVEV, per germline (reference sequence). Trimming shortened V by 3 bases and J by 3 bases, and 9 bases separated the two germline ends. CDR3 bases: TGTGCCAGCAGTTTCAACAGTGTCAATCAGCCCCAGCATTTT. Translating gives CASSFNSVNQPQHF.

The CDR3 protein is CASGLSPATEAFF. The CDR3 coding sequence is TGTGCCAGCGGGCTAAGTCCCGCCACTGAAGCTTTCTTT. The J gene is TRBJ1-1, the V gene TRBV7-2; D not resolved. Trimming stripped 8 bases from V and 4 bases from J, with 14 bases between. Germline V lookup: CDR1 SGHTA, CDR2 FQGNSA. This CDR3 is built from 13 residues.

The chain recombines TRBV4-1 with TRBJ2-3; 14 nucleotides line up with TRBD2. After removal of 0 bases from V and 4 bases from J, the junction contained 3 bases not matched to a gene. In germline, CDR1 is MGHRA, CDR2 YSYEKL. The CDR3 is made up of 17 amino acids. This CDR3 reads CASSQEGTSGSSDTQYF. The CDR3, as DNA: TGCGCCAGCAGCCAAGAAGGGACTAGCGGGAGCTCAGATACGCAGTATTTT.

This chain connects TRBV6-1 to TRBJ2-7; D is perhaps TRBD2 (6 bases). CDR1 MNHNS and CDR2 SASEGT come from the germline V gene. The CDR3 covers 15 residues. Trimming took off 0 bases at V and 2 bases at J, with 11 bases between the two ends. CDR3 sequence reads: CASSEARGPTYEQYF. The CDR3 coding sequence is TGTGCCAGCAGTGAAGCGCGGGGTCCCACCTACGAGCAGTACTTC.

This sequence joins TRBV10-3 and TRBJ2-1; D unresolved. Germline loops: CDR1 ENHRY, CDR2 SYGVKD. The CDR3 has 13 amino acids. The V and J ends lost 4 bases and 8 bases respectively, with 12 bases between them. The chain's CDR3 is CAISGAYSDEQFF. In DNA, the CDR3 is TGTGCCATCAGTGGCGCCTACTCCGATGAGCAGTTCTTC.

The chain recombines TRBV6-1 with TRBJ1-2; TRBD1 aligns across 8 bases. This CDR3 spans 14 amino acids. Germline V CDR1 and CDR2: MNHNS, SASEGT. The junction had 12 bases not matched to a gene; V was cut back by 7 bases and J by 8 bases. CDR3 sequence (DNA): TGTGCCAGCACTTTACTGCCAGGGGGCATAGGCTACACCTTC. Its translation: CASTLLPGGIGYTF.

This chain connects TRBV7-9 to TRBJ2-1; 9 bases agree with TRBD2. The CDR3 consists of 15 residues. The junction had 5 bases not matched to a gene; V was cut back by 5 bases and J by 3 bases. Looked up from germline, CDR1 is SEHNR and CDR2 is FQNEAQ (reference sequence). CDR3: CASSPSGRNYNEQFF. The CDR3, as DNA: TGTGCCAGCAGCCCGAGCGGGAGGAACTACAATGAGCAGTTCTTC.

This clone has just one count. The chain joins TRBV7-9 to TRBJ1-2; D gene unclear. The CDR3 length is 14 residues. CDR1 is SEHNR and CDR2 is FQNEAQ in the germline V gene (reference sequence). V was pared by 5 bases and J by 8 bases, with 18 bases between. CDR3: CASSIQETREGYTF. In DNA, the CDR3 is TGTGCCAGCAGCATTCAAGAGACTAGAGAAGGCTACACCTTC. Full variable domain (rest looked up from reference TRBV7-9 and TRBJ1-2): DTGVSQNPRHKITKRGQNVTFRCDPISEHNRLYWYRQTLGQGPEFLTYFQNEAQLEKSRLLSDRFSAERPKGSFSTLEIQRTEQGDSAMYLCASSIQETREGYTFGSGTRLTVV.

This chain connects TRBV6-6 to TRBJ1-1; perhaps TRBD1 as D (6 bases). Trimming took 4 bases from V and 1 from J, leaving 10 bases between them. Germline CDR1 and CDR2: MNHNY and SVGAGI (reference sequence). The CDR3 has 14 amino acids. The chain's CDR3 is CASSSTGRNTEAFF. DNA of the CDR3: TGTGCCAGCAGTTCAACAGGGAGGAACACTGAAGCTTTCTTT.

The J gene is TRBJ1-1, the V gene TRBV10-2; the D is unclear. The germline V gene encodes CDR1 WSHSY and CDR2 SAAADI. The V end lost 8 bases, the J end lost 1 base, and 8 bases lay between the germline ends. CDR3 length: 12 residues. CDR3 residues: CASAGPNTEAFF. The DNA for the CDR3 is TGCGCCAGCGCGGGTCCGAACACTGAAGCTTTCTTT.

The chain has TRBV11-2 and TRBJ2-1; a possible D gene is TRBD2 (5 bases). The CDR3 is 14 residues long. The germline V gene encodes CDR1 SGHAT and CDR2 FQNNGV. The V end was cut by 8 bases, the J end by 10 bases, with 21 bases between. As DNA, the CDR3 is TGTGCCAGCCGCGGTAACTTGGCATCGGGGGAGCAGTTCTTC. Translation: CASRGNLASGEQFF.